A selection of T cell receptor beta chains follows, all from one sample in a study of T cell repertoires in cytomegalovirus infection. These TCRs' antigens remain unknown. Via MiXCR, TCRdb re-called the reads, giving one row per CDR3 protein. The table lists 550,000 to 700,000 distinct CDR3 sequences, approximately 40% of them singletons. The sequenced sample was cultured PBMCs, obtained from culture after CMV antigen stimulation. All receptors derive from a human donor in good health (CMV status not recorded). Some clones in this sample may be carry-over from other donors' samples. Both conserved end residues are part of each CDR3. The order of the fields is clone size, J gene, D gene, V gene, CDR3 protein, CDR3 DNA. The D gene is left open where the match is weak. Clone size is not always given. Where it is, it says once, few, many or a class for expanded clones.

>few|TRBJ2-1|.|TRBV7-2
CASSLGLASGNEQFF
TGTGCCAGCAGCTTAGGGCTAGCGAGCGGAAATGAGCAGTTCTTC
>few|TRBJ2-2|.|TRBV7-8
CASSHTGELFF
TGTGCCAGCAGCCACACCGGGGAGCTGTTTTTT
>few|TRBJ2-1|.|TRBV6-2/TRBV6-3
CASSYGRGAPYNEQFF
TGTGCCAGCAGTTACGGCAGGGGGGCACCCTACAATGAGCAGTTCTTC
>.|TRBJ1-2|.|TRBV7-2
CASSSGQGGNTF
TGTGCCAGCAGCTCTGGGCAGGGTGGCAACACCTTC
>few|TRBJ2-7|.|TRBV6-1
CASSEARGLTPYEQYF
TGTGCCAGCAGTGAAGCTCGGGGTTTAACCCCCTACGAGCAGTACTTC
>.|TRBJ2-3|TRBD2|TRBV9
CASSLTLGGGDTQYF
TGTGCCAGCAGCCTTACCCTCGGGGGGGGGGATACGCAGTATTTT
>.|TRBJ2-3|TRBD2|TRBV12-3/TRBV12-4
CASRPGLAGGRSTDTQYF
TGTGCCAGCAGACCGGGACTAGCGGGGGGACGGAGCACAGATACGCAGTATTTT
>.|TRBJ1-5|.|TRBV2
CASREGPISNQPQHF
TGTGCCAGCAGGGAGGGACCCATTAGCAATCAGCCCCAGCATTTT
>.|TRBJ2-7|.|TRBV5-1
CASSRGEISYEQYF
TGCGCCAGCAGTCGCGGAGAGATCTCCTACGAGCAGTACTTC
>few|TRBJ2-1|.|TRBV5-5
CASSPAWAGSSSYNEQFF
TGTGCCAGCAGCCCCGCCTGGGCGGGGTCCAGCTCCTACAATGAGCAGTTCTTC
>.|TRBJ2-2|.|TRBV12-3/TRBV12-4
CASSSRRATGELFF
TGTGCCAGCAGTTCCCGCAGGGCGACCGGGGAGCTGTTTTTT
>.|TRBJ1-2|.|TRBV5-1
CASSLAVGSDGYTF
TGCGCCAGCAGCTTGGCCGTGGGGTCCGATGGCTACACCTTC
>.|TRBJ2-7|.|TRBV20-1
CSARWAGNEQYF
TGCAGTGCTAGATGGGCAGGGAACGAGCAGTACTTC
>few|TRBJ2-6|TRBD2|TRBV4-1
CASSREGLADGANVLTF
TGCGCCAGCAGCCGAGAGGGACTAGCGGACGGGGCCAACGTCCTGACTTTC
>.|TRBJ2-7|.|TRBV5-4
CASSLDSLTTTYEQYF
TGTGCCAGCAGCTTGGACAGCTTGACCACAACCTACGAGCAGTACTTC
>.|TRBJ2-5|.|TRBV20-1
CSARRGEGAGETQYF
TGCAGTGCTCGTCGTGGAGAGGGGGCGGGGGAGACCCAGTACTTC
>many|TRBJ2-2|.|TRBV9
CASSVGFGSLAGELFF
TGTGCCAGCAGCGTAGGATTTGGCTCCCTTGCCGGGGAGCTGTTTTTT
>.|TRBJ2-7|.|TRBV27
CASSLAGNYEQYF
TGTGCCAGCAGTTTAGCGGGAAACTACGAGCAGTACTTC
>.|TRBJ2-5|TRBD2|TRBV7-2
CASSALAGQETQYF
TGTGCCAGCAGCGCGCTAGCGGGGCAAGAGACCCAGTACTTC
>.|TRBJ2-3|TRBD1|TRBV7-9
CASSPRTGSGTDTQYF
TGTGCCAGCAGCCCAAGGACAGGGAGTGGCACAGATACGCAGTATTTT
>.|TRBJ1-2|.|TRBV28
CASSTGIGYGYTF
TGTGCCAGCAGTACAGGGATCGGCTATGGCTACACCTTC
>few|TRBJ2-1|.|TRBV12-3/TRBV12-4
CASSLGSEGGSEQFF
TGTGCCAGCAGCTTAGGCTCTGAGGGGGGTAGTGAGCAGTTCTTC
>few|TRBJ2-7|.|TRBV7-4
CASSLEGRAYEQYF
TGTGCCAGCAGCTTAGAGGGTCGTGCCTACGAGCAGTACTTC
>.|TRBJ1-5|TRBD1|TRBV18
CASSPTQQGVNQPQHF
TGTGCCAGCTCACCAACTCAACAGGGGGTAAATCAGCCCCAGCATTTT
>.|TRBJ2-3|TRBD2|TRBV7-2
CASTRGGANTDTQYF
TGTGCCAGCACGCGCGGGGGGGCCAATACAGATACGCAGTATTTT
>few|TRBJ2-3|.|TRBV11-2
CASSLDWLTDTQYF
TGTGCCAGCAGCTTAGATTGGCTCACAGATACGCAGTATTTT
>.|TRBJ2-1|.|TRBV7-2
CASSPGDWGPYNEQFF
TGTGCCAGCAGCCCCGGGGACTGGGGGCCCTACAATGAGCAGTTCTTC
>few|TRBJ2-1|TRBD2|TRBV7-2
CASSQTSGRDRFF
TGTGCCAGCAGCCAAACAAGCGGGAGGGATAGGTTCTTC
>many|TRBJ1-5|TRBD1|TRBV7-2
CASSRPGTGIQPQHF
TGTGCCAGCAGCCGTCCCGGGACAGGGATTCAGCCCCAGCATTTT
>.|TRBJ2-5|.|TRBV4-1
CASSQVGQSKETQYF
TGCGCCAGCAGCCAAGTCGGACAGAGCAAAGAGACCCAGTACTTC
>.|TRBJ1-5|TRBD1|TRBV6-6
CASSFDRGRYQPQHF
TGTGCCAGCAGTTTCGACAGGGGGCGATATCAGCCCCAGCATTTT
>many|TRBJ2-3|.|TRBV7-2
CASSPMAGGTDTQYF
TGTGCCAGCAGCCCTATGGCCGGGGGCACAGATACGCAGTATTTT
>.|TRBJ2-5|TRBD2|TRBV7-2
CASILLAGGYETQYF
TGTGCCAGCATCCTATTAGCGGGGGGCTATGAGACCCAGTACTTC
>.|TRBJ1-2|.|TRBV20-1
CSAHRVTGYGYTF
TGCAGTGCGCACAGGGTGACGGGCTATGGCTACACCTTC
>few|TRBJ1-5|.|TRBV28
CASSSGPGGISQHF
TGTGCCAGCAGTTCCGGCCCGGGAGGAATCTCCCAGCATTTT
>.|TRBJ2-5|TRBD1|TRBV7-6
CASSRGDRGETQYF
TGTGCCAGCAGCCGAGGAGACAGGGGTGAGACCCAGTACTTC
>.|TRBJ1-3|.|TRBV7-4
CASSLSQRVGNTIYF
TGTGCCAGCAGCTTATCACAGCGAGTTGGAAACACCATATATTTT
>.|TRBJ1-1|TRBD1|TRBV10-3
CAVKTGTNTEAFF
TGTGCCGTCAAGACAGGGACGAACACTGAAGCTTTCTTT
>once|TRBJ2-3|TRBD1|TRBV20-1
CSARQGETDTQYF
TGCAGTGCCCGACAGGGTGAAACAGATACGCAGTATTTT
>.|TRBJ2-1|.|TRBV6-2/TRBV6-3
CASSPRYVEQFF
TGTGCCAGCAGCCCGCGGTACGTGGAGCAGTTCTTC
>.|TRBJ1-2|.|TRBV6-2/TRBV6-3
CASSFSMGSLYGYTF
TGTGCCAGCAGTTTCTCGATGGGATCGTTATATGGCTACACCTTC
>few|TRBJ1-6|.|TRBV27
CASSRIPAAGDNSPLHF
TGTGCCAGCAGCCGTATACCGGCGGCAGGGGACAATTCACCCCTCCACTTT